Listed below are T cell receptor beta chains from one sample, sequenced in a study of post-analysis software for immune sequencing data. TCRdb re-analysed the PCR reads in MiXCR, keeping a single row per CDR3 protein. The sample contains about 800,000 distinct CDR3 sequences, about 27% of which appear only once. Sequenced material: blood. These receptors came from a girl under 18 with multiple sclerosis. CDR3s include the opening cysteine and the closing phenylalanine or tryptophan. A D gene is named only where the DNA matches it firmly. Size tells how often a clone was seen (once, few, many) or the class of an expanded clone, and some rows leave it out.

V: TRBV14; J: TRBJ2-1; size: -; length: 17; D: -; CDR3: CASRRDGKGDPYNEQFF; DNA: TGTGCCAGCAGGAGGGACGGAAAGGGGGACCCCTACAATGAGCAGTTCTTC
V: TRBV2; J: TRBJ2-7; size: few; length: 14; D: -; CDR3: CASIRDGASYEQYF; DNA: TGTGCCAGCATAAGGGACGGAGCCTCCTACGAGCAGTACTTC
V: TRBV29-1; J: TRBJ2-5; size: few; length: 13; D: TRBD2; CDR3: CSVDGDGGETQYF; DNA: TGCAGCGTTGATGGCGACGGGGGGGAGACCCAGTACTTC
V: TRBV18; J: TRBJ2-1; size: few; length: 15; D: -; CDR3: CASSLLRDPRGEQFF; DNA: TGTGCCAGCTCACTTCTCCGGGACCCCCGTGGTGAGCAGTTCTTC
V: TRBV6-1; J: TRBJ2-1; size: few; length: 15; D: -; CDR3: CASFTGAGGSGEQFF; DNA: TGTGCCAGCTTCACAGGGGCCGGGGGGAGCGGAGAGCAGTTCTTC
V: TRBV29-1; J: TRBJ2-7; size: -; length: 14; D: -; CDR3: CSVESAGAGYEQYF; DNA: TGCAGCGTTGAAAGCGCAGGGGCTGGCTACGAGCAGTACTTC
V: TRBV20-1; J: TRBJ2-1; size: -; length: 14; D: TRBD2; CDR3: CSAFTSGSTDEQFF; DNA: TGCAGTGCTTTCACTAGCGGGAGCACGGATGAGCAGTTCTTC
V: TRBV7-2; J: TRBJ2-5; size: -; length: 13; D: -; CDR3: CASSSVSGETQYF; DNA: TGTGCCAGCAGCTCCGTTAGCGGAGAGACCCAGTACTTC
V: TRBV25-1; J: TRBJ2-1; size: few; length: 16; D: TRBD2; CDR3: CASTRTSGQGYNEQFF; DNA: TGTGCCAGCACCAGGACTAGCGGGCAGGGGTACAATGAGCAGTTCTTC
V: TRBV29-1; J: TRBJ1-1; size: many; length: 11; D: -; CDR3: CSVESNTEAFF; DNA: TGCAGCGTTGAATCGAACACTGAAGCTTTCTTT
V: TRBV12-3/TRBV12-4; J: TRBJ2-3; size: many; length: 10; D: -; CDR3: CASSADTQYF; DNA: TGTGCCAGCAGTGCAGATACGCAGTATTTT
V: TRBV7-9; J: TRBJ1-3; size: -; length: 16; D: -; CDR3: CASSSRQDSSGNTIYF; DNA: TGTGCCAGCAGCTCTCGACAGGACAGCTCTGGAAACACCATATATTTT
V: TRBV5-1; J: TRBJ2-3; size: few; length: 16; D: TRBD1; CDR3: CASSQGTVPTFDTQYF; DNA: TGCGCCAGCAGCCAGGGGACAGTTCCAACCTTCGATACGCAGTATTTT
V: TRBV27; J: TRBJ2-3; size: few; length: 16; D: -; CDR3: CASRVLGGTSTDTQYF; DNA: TGTGCCAGCAGGGTGTTAGGCGGGACTAGCACAGATACGCAGTATTTT
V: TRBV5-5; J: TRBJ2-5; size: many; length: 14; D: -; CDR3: CASSSGAGEETQYF; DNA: TGTGCCAGCAGCTCTGGGGCAGGGGAGGAGACCCAGTACTTC
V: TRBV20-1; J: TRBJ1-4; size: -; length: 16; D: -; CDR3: CSARDGGRVTNEKLFF; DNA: TGCAGTGCTAGAGATGGGGGTAGGGTAACTAATGAAAAACTGTTTTTT
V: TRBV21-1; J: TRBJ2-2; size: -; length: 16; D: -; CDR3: CASSKVSQGGNGELFF; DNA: TGTGCCAGCAGCAAAGTGAGCCAGGGGGGCAACGGGGAGCTGTTTTTT
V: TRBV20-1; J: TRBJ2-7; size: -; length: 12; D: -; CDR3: CSARFRAGEQYF; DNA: TGCAGTGCTAGATTCAGGGCAGGCGAGCAGTACTTC
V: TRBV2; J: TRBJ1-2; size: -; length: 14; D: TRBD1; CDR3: CASSEPGQGRGYTF; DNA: TGTGCCAGCAGTGAACCTGGACAGGGTCGGGGCTACACCTTC
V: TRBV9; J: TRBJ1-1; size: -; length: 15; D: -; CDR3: CASSVASFMNTEAFF; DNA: TGTGCCAGCAGCGTAGCCAGCTTCATGAACACTGAAGCTTTCTTT
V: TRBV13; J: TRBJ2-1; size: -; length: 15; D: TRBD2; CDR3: CASRLAGGMYNEQFF; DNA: TGTGCCAGCAGACTAGCGGGAGGCATGTACAATGAGCAGTTCTTC
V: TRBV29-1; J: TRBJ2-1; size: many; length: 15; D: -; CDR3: CSAPRLHGPYNEQFF; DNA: TGCAGCGCCCCTCGCCTGCACGGACCATACAATGAGCAGTTCTTC
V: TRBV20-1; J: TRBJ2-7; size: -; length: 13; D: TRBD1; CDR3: CSARGRGPYGQYF; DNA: TGCAGTGCTAGAGGAAGGGGGCCCTACGGGCAGTACTTC
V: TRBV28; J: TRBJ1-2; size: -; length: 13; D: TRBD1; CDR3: CATNRGANYGYTF; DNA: TGTGCCACCAACAGGGGAGCTAACTATGGCTACACCTTC
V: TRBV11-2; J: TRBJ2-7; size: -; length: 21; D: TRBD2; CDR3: CASSLGGGEDLPSGSVYEQYF; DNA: TGTGCCAGCAGCTTAGGGGGAGGGGAGGACTTACCTAGCGGGAGTGTCTACGAGCAGTACTTC
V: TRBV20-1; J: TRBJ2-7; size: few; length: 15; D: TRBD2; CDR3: CSARGTSGEGYEQYF; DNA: TGCAGTGCTAGAGGGACTAGCGGGGAGGGATACGAGCAGTACTTC